A single sample gave rise to the 5 T cell receptor beta chains below, sequenced in a study of human T cells and chemical hapten exposure. TCRdb used MiXCR to reprocess the RACE reads, holding one entry per CDR3 protein. The profile shows around 250,000 distinct CDR3 sequences, 7.5% to 9% of them singletons. Indicated time point: pre-sensitization, week 0. Specified treatment: therapeutic diphenylcyclopropenone sensitization with weekly scalp DPC. Sequencing used whole blood, obtained in connection with sensitization to the hapten diphenylcyclopropenone (DPC). The origin of the receptors is a woman aged 40 to 50 with alopecia areata. Some clones in this sample may be carry-over from other donors' samples.

The CDR3: CASSEWAGANVLTF. The DNA for the CDR3 is TGTGCCAGCAGTGAATGGGCCGGGGCCAACGTCCTGACTTTC. J is TRBJ2-6 and V is TRBV25-1; no clear D. V was shortened by 1 base and J by 4 bases, with 5 bases between the two germline ends. The germline gives CDR1 MGHDK, CDR2 SYGVNS. The CDR3 is 14 amino acids.

This clonotype was picked up many times. The J gene is TRBJ1-1, the V gene TRBV7-9; D is uncertain. The germline CDR1 and CDR2 sequences are SEHNR and FQNEAQ (reference sequence). The CDR3 is 12 residues long. Trimming left V 4 bases short and J 5 bases short, with 8 bases between. The CDR3 sequence is CASSWSGTEAFF. In DNA form, the CDR3 reads TGTGCCAGCAGCTGGTCGGGGACTGAAGCTTTCTTT. Based on the CDR3 plus reference TRBV7-9 and TRBJ1-1, the full variable domain is DTGVSQNPRHKITKRGQNVTFRCDPISEHNRLYWYRQTLGQGPEFLTYFQNEAQLEKSRLLSDRFSAERPKGSFSTLEIQRTEQGDSAMYLCASSWSGTEAFFGQGTRLTVV.

The sample holds a few counts of this clonotype. In DNA, the CDR3 is TGTGCCAGCACCCGGACAGGGGTTAACACCATATATTTT. It is translated as CASTRTGVNTIYF. The chain recombines TRBV6-1 with TRBJ1-3; 9 bases map to TRBD1. Germline V CDR1 and CDR2: MNHNS, SASEGT. The CDR3 loop spans 13 amino acids. With V trimmed by 7 bases and J by 7 bases, 5 bases remained unmatched.

This chain connects TRBV5-1 to TRBJ2-5; a possible D gene is TRBD2 (5 bases). The V end was cut by 0 bases, the J end by 3 bases, with 9 bases between. Germline V gives CDR1 SGHRS, CDR2 YFSETQ. The CDR3 consists of 14 residues. CDR3 protein: CASSLAGVKETQYF. The CDR3 nucleotides read TGCGCCAGCAGCTTGGCCGGGGTAAAAGAGACCCAGTACTTC.

In this sample, this clonotype turned up a few times. CDR3 sequence (DNA): TGCGCCAGCAGCTCAACGGGACAGGCGAACACCGGGGAGCTGTTTTTT. This sequence encodes CASSSTGQANTGELFF. The J gene is TRBJ2-2, the V gene TRBV5-1; 8 bases are a match to TRBD1. This CDR3 is built from 16 residues. Germline-derived CDR1 and CDR2 are SGHRS and YFSETQ. V lost 3 bases and J lost 0; bases outside the gene matches: 4.